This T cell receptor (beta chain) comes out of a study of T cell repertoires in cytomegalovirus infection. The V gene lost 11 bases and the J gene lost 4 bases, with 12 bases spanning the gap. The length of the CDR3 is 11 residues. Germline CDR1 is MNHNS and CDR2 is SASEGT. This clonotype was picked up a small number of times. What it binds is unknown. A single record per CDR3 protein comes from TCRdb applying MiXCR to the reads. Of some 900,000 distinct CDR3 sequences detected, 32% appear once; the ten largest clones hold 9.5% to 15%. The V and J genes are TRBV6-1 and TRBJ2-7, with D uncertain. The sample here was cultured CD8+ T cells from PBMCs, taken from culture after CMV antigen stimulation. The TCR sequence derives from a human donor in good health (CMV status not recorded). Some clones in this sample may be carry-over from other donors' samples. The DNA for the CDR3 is TGTGCCTTACGAGATTATTACGAGCAGTACTTC. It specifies CALRDYYEQYF.